This T cell receptor beta chain was sequenced for a study of CD8 T cells in ankylosing spondylitis (dated by TCRdb to about 2017). Concerning the study at large: The study profiled T cell receptor beta repertoires in healthy donors and ankylosing spondylitis patients to find disease-linked TCR variants. The whole study cohort included roughly 110 healthy donors and 25 ankylosing spondylitis patients. Samples of peripheral blood were taken, and for ankylosing spondylitis patients, synovial fluid was collected as well.

The run used an Illumina HiSeq 2500. Quantitative 5'-RACE with molecular barcodes was used to prepare TCR beta libraries. The authors' pipeline ran thus. Disease-linked TCR variants were identified with a new computational method built on a probabilistic model of VDJ rearrangement. The raw public reads went through TCRdb reprocessing: fastp at Q25, MiXCR clone calling, in-frame beta chains kept. Every entry covers one CDR3 protein and lists the most common genes and DNA from its rows. The V and J calls and clone size are TCRdb's, not the authors'. The table for this sample lists 130,000 or so distinct CDR3 sequences; approximately 17% of them were counted only once. The ten biggest clones cover 30% to 35% of the sample. CDR1 and CDR2, looked up from the germline V gene, are SGDLS and YYNGEE. Measured from the cysteine to the phenylalanine, the CDR3 is 16 residues long. The only DNA kept is the CDR3, 48 bases in frame from the first base. The V end gives up 3 bases and the J end 2 bases, leaving 6 bases in the junction not matched to a gene.

Of note for this clonotype: Its antigen is currently not known. Base qualities are not provided; no much larger clone lies one nucleotide away.

The investigation overall reported the following: According to the report, matched synovial fluid samples from ankylosing spondylitis patients were significantly enriched for the disease-linked clones. A TCR beta motif made up of 7 to 9 highly homologous amino acid variants appeared to be characteristic of blood from ankylosing spondylitis patients. Some of the motif variants had been reported before in the synovial fluid and blood of reactive arthritis patients, a finding that suggests common disease-initiation mechanisms. A CD8+ phenotype was shown by the disease-linked clones, which were found at relatively low frequencies in peripheral blood.

Sample: blood, either unsorted or a sorted T cell fraction (not recorded which). The receptor comes from a male donor with ankylosing spondylitis. The chain is encoded by TRBV9 joined to TRBJ2-3, with 10 central nucleotides matching TRBD2. CDR3 loop: CASSALLAGITDTQYF. The DNA sequence is given as TGTGCCAGCAGCGCCCTACTAGCGGGAATCACAGATACGCAGTATTTT.